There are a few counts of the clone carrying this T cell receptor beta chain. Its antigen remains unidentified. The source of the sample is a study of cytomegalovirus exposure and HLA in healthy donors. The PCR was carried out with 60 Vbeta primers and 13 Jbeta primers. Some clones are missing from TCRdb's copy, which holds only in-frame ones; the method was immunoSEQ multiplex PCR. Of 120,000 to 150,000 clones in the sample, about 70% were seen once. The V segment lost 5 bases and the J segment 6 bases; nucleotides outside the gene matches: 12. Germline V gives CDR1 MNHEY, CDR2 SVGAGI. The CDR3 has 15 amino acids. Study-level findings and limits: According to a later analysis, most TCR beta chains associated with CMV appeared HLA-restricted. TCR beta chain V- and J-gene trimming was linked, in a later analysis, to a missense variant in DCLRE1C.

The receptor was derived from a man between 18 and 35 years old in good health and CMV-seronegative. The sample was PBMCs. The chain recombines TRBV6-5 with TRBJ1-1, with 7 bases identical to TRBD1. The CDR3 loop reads CASSSSGTGDAEAFF. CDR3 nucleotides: TGTGCCAGCAGTAGTTCCGGTACAGGGGATGCTGAAGCTTTCTTT.